This record looks at one T cell receptor beta chain sequence and its context. Its binding antigen is unknown. This specimen belongs to a study of cytomegalovirus exposure and HLA in healthy donors (dated by TCRdb to the late 2010s). Some background on the complete study: An earlier analysis of some 600 of the donors reported 250 to 300 Gb of sequence data and 117 million unique TCR beta sequences obtained from some 200 million T cells. Approximately 310 gigabases of sequencing data and roughly 90 million unique TCR sequences were included in an early release covering about 700 HLA-typed donors. The genetic ancestry cluster associated with self-reported Caucasian donors included roughly four fifths of the approximately 400 genotyped donors. The study aimed to test whether signatures of past pathogen exposure could be identified by cataloging public T cell receptors. The T cell repertoires of 670 or so subjects were profiled by immunosequencing and related to cytomegalovirus serostatus. In addition to the first cohort of roughly 700 subjects, a separate validation cohort of 100 to 150 different subjects was used. High-throughput TCR immunosequencing, statistical association of individual TCRs with disease status, and machine learning were combined to predict cytomegalovirus infection status. A later analysis re-examined previously published TCR beta repertoires from 600 to 700 donors and added high-resolution HLA genotyping to investigate patterns of TCR occurrence. Rather than drawing on any new phenotypic data, the later analysis identified candidate immune exposures from TCR beta sequences and the way those sequences occurred across donors. To decide whether each TCR beta V gene segment behaved as functional or pseudogenic, an earlier analysis of approximately 590 of the donors relied on high-throughput TCR beta sequencing. Alongside the repertoire data, information on donor age, sex, ethnicity and CMV serostatus was compiled. A later genetic analysis took genome-wide SNP genotypes for about three fifths of the 666 donors and used that subset as a discovery cohort. All discovery cohort repertoires had been generated using a single sequencing platform. Both class I and class II loci were covered by HLA typing, at four-digit resolution. Typing coverage differed by locus: A, B, C, DRB1 and DQB1 were typed in about 629-640 donors, DQA1 in 500 to 550, DPA1 in 606, and DPB1 in just under 480. Several DR-DQ haplotypes were treated as single units for association and clustering because of strong linkage in the cohort. On average, roughly 250,000 unique TCR beta nucleotide sequences were sequenced per donor among about 400 genotyped donors of the cohort, with roughly 18% of those sequences being non-productive. The research as a whole found: A further reported finding was that TCR beta sequences accurately predicted the HLA-A and HLA-B alleles for most subjects in the first cohort. This cohort had only TCR beta chains sequenced, and the lack of alpha or paired-chain data limited which features could be detected. A group of highly shared sequence variants was considered likely to be a technical artifact of the sequencing pipeline. Some IMGT-functional V segments, including TRBV6-2 and TRBV6-3, could not be distinguished by the 87-base-pair reads and were therefore excluded. The authors suggested that the approach could potentially be generalized to other disease states and immunological phenotypes. The only immune exposure information available for the cohort was CMV serostatus. Presence/absence analyses assumed roughly uniform sequencing depth across donors, an assumption that may not hold. While some public TCRs were present in many individuals, most TCR sequences turned up only very rarely across donors. Because counts were too low, roughly 16 rarely observed V segments, including chromosome 9 orphons, were left out of the earlier analysis of 587 of the donors. A later analysis found that HLA-associated TCR beta chains were more clonally expanded and had lower generation probabilities than equally common non-associated chains. The study gave a list of 150 to 200 TCR beta chains associated with cytomegalovirus. Linkage disequilibrium might explain the correlated functional status among segregating V segments, but an unknown experimental factor could not be ruled out. Cytomegalovirus status was reported to be diagnosed by the classifier with high specificity and sensitivity in both the original and validation cohorts. A later analysis found that TCR association rates varied across HLA loci, with DRB1 alleles showing the most associated TCRs and HLA-C alleles the fewest. According to a later genetic analysis, donors in an Asian-associated ancestry cluster had fewer N-insertions in productive TCRs than the roughly 700-donor mean. In an earlier analysis of some 500 of the donors, most TCR beta V segments were observed in productive rearrangements about 90% or about 30% of the time, broadly matching IMGT annotations. Specific HLA alleles were associated with 15,000 to 20,000 TCR beta sequences at a false discovery rate of 0.05 in a later analysis. A few of the identified cytomegalovirus-associated TCR beta chains were confirmed in vitro to be specific for cytomegalovirus antigens. An association between a missense DCLRE1C variant and V-gene and J-gene trimming of TCR beta chains was found in a later genetic analysis and replicated in an independent cohort. HLA typing was unavailable for some donors at each locus, so association tests used only the typed subset. When HLA alleles, especially DR and DQ, strongly co-occurred, attributing TCR associations to individual alleles was difficult. In a later analysis, several top co-occurrence clusters were reported to appear linked to parvovirus B19, influenza, CMV and Epstein-Barr virus. According to a later analysis, most CMV-associated TCR beta chains appeared to be HLA-restricted, and the HLA associations seemed to be driven largely by CMV exposure.

The CDR3 sequence holds 15 residues, the cysteine and phenylalanine included. Of all the DNA, just the CDR3 is kept, 45 bases in frame from base 1. Deletion took 5 bases off V and 2 bases off J, with a span of 15 bases between the germline ends. CDR1 and CDR2 were assigned from the germline V gene (reference sequence) as MNHEY and SMNVEV. In total, about 650 healthy bone marrow donors made up the cohort. At the time of sampling, all cohort members were nominally healthy, though unrecorded immune exposures were likely present. The donor tested CMV seropositive, placing the donor among the approximately 290 seropositive members of the cohort. A peripheral blood sample was provided by each donor, and peripheral blood mononuclear cells were used for TCR beta sequencing. Genomic DNA was extracted from the blood cell samples with the Qiagen DNeasy Blood Extraction Kit. Libraries were prepared through the immunoSEQ multiplex PCR assay. For the multiplex PCR, a mixture combining 60 forward primers for TCR Vbeta segments and 13 reverse primers for TCR Jbeta segments was used. The CDR3 region of rearranged TCR beta genes was amplified from genomic DNA with a multiplex PCR assay. On the Illumina HiSeq System, the amplified TCR beta libraries were sequenced as 87-base-pair reads. The original pipeline was this. In a later analysis, roughly 80 million unique TCR beta chains were counted across the 650 to 750 repertoires, and roughly 9.9 million of these chains were shared by at least two donors. Raw reads were error-corrected and collapsed into unique sequences with a nearest-neighbor algorithm that merged closely related sequences to remove PCR and sequencing errors. Alignment of CDR3 sequences to IMGT reference sequences was used to assign V, D and J gene segments. Each retained sequence needed at least a six-nucleotide match to both a V gene segment and a J gene segment. Rearrangements were classified as productive when the CDR3 lacked stop codons and remained in frame with V and J, and all other rearrangements were classified as non-productive. CDR3 was defined by IMGT convention, running from the second conserved V-encoded cysteine to the conserved J-encoded phenylalanine. Sequences without an unambiguous match to a single V gene segment were excluded from the earlier analysis of approximately 600 of the donors. An earlier analysis of 450 to 650 of the donors called V segments functional above 56.7% productive rearrangements and segregating when the between-donor standard deviation exceeded 5%. To diagnose cytomegalovirus status from the catalog of TCR beta chain sequences, a statistical classification framework was built. V and J gene assignment, in a later analysis, came from comparing TCR nucleotide sequences with IMGT/GENE-DB human TR gene sequences. Using the TCRdist pipeline, a later analysis assigned CDR3 sequences along with most-parsimonious VDJ recombination scenarios. A later analysis defined each TCR beta chain by its CDR3 amino acid sequence plus V-gene family, and excluded reads lacking a unique V-gene family. A later analysis removed 550 to 700 highly shared, low-generation-probability nucleotide sequences to deal with suspected cross-contamination and a sequencing artifact. In a later analysis, a clonal expansion index for each public chain was calculated from normalized within-repertoire ranks of inferred template counts. In a later analysis, generation probabilities were computed using a VDJ recombination model fitted to out-of-frame rearrangements, and the results were checked against IGoR. Hypergeometric tests were used in a later analysis to score TCR-TCR, TCR-HLA and TCR-CMV co-occurrence, with a repertoire-size bias correction applied to the TCR pairs. In a later analysis, false discovery rates were estimated by permuting HLA or CMV assignments 20 times. A later analysis grouped co-occurring TCRs with DBSCAN, adding TCRdist sequence similarity when clustering within HLA-allele-positive subsets. For co-occurrence clustering, repertoires with fewer than 30,000 or more than 120,000 public chains were excluded, along with a handful of repertoires with anomalous nucleotide sharing. The table was pulled from immuneACCESS by TCRdb, which kept in-frame rearrangements only. Such tables lose some clones; where checked, under half of the loss comes from unresolved V genes, and the rest has no known cause. That table is the source of V, J and clone size, and D and trimming were worked out from the DNA. The sample table includes 150,000 to 200,000 clones. In total, the top ten clones hold 0.7% to 1% of the sample.

This receptor was identified in a woman under 30 in good health and CMV-seropositive. The sequencing sample was made of PBMCs. The rearrangement combines TRBV27 with TRBJ1-2, with TRBD1 as a weak D call on 6 bases. The sequence in DNA is TGTGCCAGCAGTCCCAGAGGACAGACCAACTATGGCTACACCTTC. Translated, this gives CASSPRGQTNYGYTF.